Listed here is a single TCR beta chain. The antigen is unknown. The data derive from a study of CD8 T cells in Susac syndrome. General study results and limits: Acknowledgment was made by the study that its TCR sequencing and HLA analysis involved a relatively small number of individuals.

RNA amounts of roughly 0.5 to 1 ug underwent reverse transcription with random hexamers. Amplification of TCR beta CDR3 across 54 Vbeta and 13 Jbeta was performed with immunoSEQ multiplex PCR. MiXCR, applied by TCRdb to the immunoSEQ multiplex PCR reads, yields one record per CDR3 protein. The profile shows about 80,000 distinct CDR3 sequences, roughly 94% of them singletons. V lost 0 bases to trimming and J lost 4 bases; unmatched junction nucleotides: 8. The CDR3 runs to 16 residues. Germline values: CDR1 SNHLY, CDR2 FYNNEI. As controls, healthy donors matched for age and sex were used. Negative isolation was used for CD8+ and CD4+ T cells and FACS enrichment for TEMRA cells.

The gene calls are TRBV2 and TRBJ1-2; 7 positions match TRBD1. The sample taken for sequencing was CD8+ T cells from PBMCs. The origin of this receptor is a human donor in good health. The CDR3 sequence: CASSEALHRGLYGYTF. The CDR3 region has the DNA TGTGCCAGCAGTGAAGCGCTTCATAGGGGGCTCTATGGCTACACCTTC.